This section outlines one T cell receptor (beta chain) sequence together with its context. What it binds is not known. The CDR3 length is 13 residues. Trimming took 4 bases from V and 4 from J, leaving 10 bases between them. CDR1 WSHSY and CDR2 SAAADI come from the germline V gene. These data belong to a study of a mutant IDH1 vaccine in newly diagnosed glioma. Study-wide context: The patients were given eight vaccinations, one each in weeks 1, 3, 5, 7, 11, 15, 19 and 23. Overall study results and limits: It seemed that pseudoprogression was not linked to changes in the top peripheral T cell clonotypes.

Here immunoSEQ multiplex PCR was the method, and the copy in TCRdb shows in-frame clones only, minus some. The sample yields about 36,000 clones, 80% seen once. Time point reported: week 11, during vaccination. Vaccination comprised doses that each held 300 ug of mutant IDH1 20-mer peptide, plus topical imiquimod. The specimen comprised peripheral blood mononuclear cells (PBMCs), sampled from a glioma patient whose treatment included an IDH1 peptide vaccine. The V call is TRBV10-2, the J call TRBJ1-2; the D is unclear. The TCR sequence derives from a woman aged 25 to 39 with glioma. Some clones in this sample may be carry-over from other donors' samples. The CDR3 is CASSGADSYGYTF. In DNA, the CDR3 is TGCGCCAGCAGTGGAGCTGACTCCTATGGCTACACCTTC.